Here is one T cell receptor (beta chain) with its context. Antigen unknown. This sample is drawn from a study of T cell responses to AZD1222 COVID-19 vaccine. At the level of the study: Second doses were pooled across both intervals (about 4 or about 12 weeks). Study-wide findings and caveats: The sample set comprised mostly white British donors with more females, and clonal diversity was possibly underestimated.

The repertoire was sequenced with immunoSEQ multiplex PCR; TCRdb's copy has only in-frame clones and lacks some. The data hold about 120,000 clones, with over 75% observed a single time. CDR3 size: 15 residues. Germline V gives CDR1 MDHEN, CDR2 SYDVKM. V was trimmed by 5 bases and J by 4 bases, leaving 17 bases between them. This sequence joins TRBV28 and TRBJ2-5; D possibly matches TRBD1 or TRBD2 (5 bases each). The sequence was collected from an adult in good health. Sequences were derived from peripheral blood, sampled on day 0 of AZD1222 vaccination. The CDR3 region is CASSDLGAGAETQYF. DNA of the CDR3: TGTGCCAGCAGTGACCTAGGGGCGGGTGCAGAGACCCAGTACTTC.